This T cell receptor (beta chain) is from a study of Ad26.COV2.S vaccination and SARS-CoV-2 variants. General study points: Substantial breadth in spike-specific CD8+ and CD4+ T cell responses was reportedly seen after vaccination.

In the case of this clone: What it binds is not known.

Regarding treatment: about 20 received Ad26.COV2.S at low or high dose, single or two shots; several received placebo; per-sample allocation not given. Day 63 after the first injection of vaccine or placebo was the sampling time. An adult donor aged 18-55 years was enrolled in Boston. An Ad26 vector expressing Wuhan-strain SARS-CoV-2 spike served as the vaccine. Germline V lookup: CDR1 KGHSH, CDR2 LQKENI. CDR3 length: 16 amino acids. The trim removed 5 bases at V and 5 bases at J, leaving 8 bases unmatched. Assay: immunoSEQ multiplex PCR; the TCRdb copy retains only in-frame clones and omits some. The sample has 300,000 to 350,000 clones; roughly 90% are singletons.

This TCR was recovered from a person aged 18-60 years who received the Ad26.COV2.S COVID-19 vaccine or a placebo. V gene TRBV18 combines with J gene TRBJ2-1, with 11 bases aligning to TRBD2. Sequences were derived from peripheral blood, sampled in a trial of Ad26.COV2.S vaccine versus placebo. The CDR3: CASSKASGGIDNEQFF. DNA of the CDR3: TGTGCCAGCTCAAAGGCTAGCGGGGGGATCGACAATGAGCAGTTCTTC.